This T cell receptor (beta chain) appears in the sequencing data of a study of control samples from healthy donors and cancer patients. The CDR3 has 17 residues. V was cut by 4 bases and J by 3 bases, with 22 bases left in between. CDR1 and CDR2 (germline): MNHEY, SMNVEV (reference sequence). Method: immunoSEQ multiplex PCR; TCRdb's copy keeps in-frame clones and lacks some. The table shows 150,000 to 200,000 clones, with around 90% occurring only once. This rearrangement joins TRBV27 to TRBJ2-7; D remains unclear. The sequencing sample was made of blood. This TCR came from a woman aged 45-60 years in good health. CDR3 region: CASSSSARANRRYEQYF. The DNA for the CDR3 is TGTGCCAGCAGTTCCAGCGCCCGGGCCAACCGCCGCTACGAGCAGTACTTC.